This entry concerns a single T cell receptor (beta chain). Its antigen is still unknown. The length of the CDR3 is 18 residues. Per germline, CDR1 SGHVS and CDR2 FNYEAQ. The record originates from a study of CXCR3-negative and CXCR3-positive naive CD8 T cells. All TRB cDNA libraries came from 5' RACE performed with UMI labels. TCRdb re-called the 5' RACE reads; every CDR3 protein appears as one record, without DNA. The specimen's table records fewer than 140,000 distinct CDR3 sequences. Findings and caveats of the study: CXCR3-positive naive cells carried more hydrophobic TRB CDR3s than CXCR3-negative naive cells did.

The chain combines TRBV7-6 with TRBJ2-7; TCRdb lists TRBD1, though no DNA is available to test this call. The sequence was collected from a human donor in good health. Some clones in this sample may be carry-over from other donors' samples. Sequenced input: naive CXCR3+ CD8+ T cells from blood. Described subset: CD45RO-CCR7+CD27+CD95- naive CD8+ T cells expressing CXCR3 (TNR3+). CDR3 residues: CASSLVDYGDGRSYEQYF.